The 2 T cell receptor beta chains given below trace back to one sample, sequenced in a study of shared clonotypes between healthy human individuals. Sequencing was performed with immunoSEQ multiplex PCR; in TCRdb, only in-frame clones are kept and a portion is missing. This table has about 450,000 clones, around 75% appearing once. Sequenced input: PBMCs. The receptors shown here come from a middle-aged woman in good health. Some clones in this sample may be carry-over from other donors' samples.

The rearrangement uses TRBV30 and TRBJ2-2, with D uncertain. Looked up from germline, CDR1 is GTSNPN and CDR2 is SVGIG (reference sequence). The CDR3 contains 15 residues. V was pared by 1 base and J by 6 bases, with 15 bases between. The CDR3 sequence: CAWSGTPSRAGELFF. CDR3 nucleotides: TGTGCCTGGAGTGGGACCCCCTCAAGGGCCGGGGAGCTGTTTTTT.

The chain uses TRBV6-1 and TRBJ1-2; D is undetermined. V dropped 0 bases and J dropped 1 base, with 15 bases sitting between them. Per the germline V gene, CDR1 is MNHNS and CDR2 is SASEGT. The CDR3 is made up of 17 amino acids. The CDR3 region is CASSEAGVGKFNYGYTF. As DNA, the CDR3 is TGTGCCAGCAGTGAAGCGGGTGTGGGAAAATTTAACTATGGCTACACCTTC.